These 10 T cell receptor beta chains share one sample of origin, sequenced in a study of spatial heterogeneity in lung cancer. The time point was: blood at routine non-recurrence follow-up after resection. TCRdb used MiXCR to reprocess the 5' RACE reads, holding one entry per CDR3 protein. The table shows some 32,000 distinct CDR3 sequences, with 8% to 13% occurring only once. The sequencing here drew on PBMCs, taken at follow-up. These receptors originate from a female donor with early-stage non-small cell lung cancer.

This chain connects TRBV7-2 to TRBJ2-3; TRBD1 aligns across 9 bases. CDR3 size: 12 residues. V dropped 10 bases and J dropped 7; count of bases not matched to a gene: 6. Germline loops: CDR1 SGHTA, CDR2 FQGNSA. CDR3 in amino acids: CATSNRGHTQYF. The CDR3 nucleotides are TGTGCCACCTCAAACAGGGGGCATACGCAGTATTTT.

This clonotype has more than one count but fewer than ten. The chain combines TRBV19 with TRBJ1-2; 8 positions agree with TRBD1. The CDR3 is 14 residues long. Unmatched junction bases numbered 5, after V lost 4 bases and J lost 4 bases. From germline, CDR1 is LNHDA and CDR2 SQIVND (reference sequence). In DNA, the CDR3 is TGTGCCAGTAGTACCCAGGGGGCTGTCTATGGCTACACCTTC. Translating it yields CASSTQGAVYGYTF.

This clonotype was detected only a few times. The CDR3, as DNA: TGTGCCAGCAGCAAACTGAGGAATTCAACCGGGGAGCTGTTTTTT. This encodes CASSKLRNSTGELFF. This rearrangement joins TRBV6-2 or TRBV6-3 to TRBJ2-2; D remains ambiguous. Trimming stripped 6 bases from V and 5 bases from J, with 16 bases between. There are 15 residues in the CDR3. Germline V CDR1 and CDR2: MNHEY, SVGEGT.

This chain connects TRBV29-1 to TRBJ2-3; D uncertain. The CDR3 totals 12 residues. Germline CDR1 reads SQVTM; CDR2 reads ANQGSEA. Trimming removed 2 bases at V and 2 bases at J, with 5 bases between. The CDR3 region has the DNA TGCAGCGTTGAATTCTCCACAGATACGCAGTATTTT. This codes for CSVEFSTDTQYF.

This clonotype was seen repeatedly, ten times or more. The chain combines TRBV3-1 with TRBJ2-5, with D possibly being TRBD1 (6 bases). Germline CDR1 is LGHDT and CDR2 is YNNKEL (reference sequence). V lost 3 bases and J lost 14, with 10 bases in between. The CDR3 has 10 amino acids. The CDR3 bases are TGTGCCAGCAGCCAGGGGACACCCTACTTC. It specifies CASSQGTPYF.

This chain uses TRBV7-2 with TRBJ1-1, with TRBD1 matching over 7 bases. The CDR3 contains 14 residues. Unmatched junction bases numbered 7, after V lost 4 bases and J lost 5 bases. CDR1 and CDR2 (germline): SGHTA, FQGNSA. Here the CDR3 reads CASSSRDSGTEAFF. CDR3 nucleotide sequence: TGTGCCAGCAGCTCGCGGGACAGTGGGACTGAAGCTTTCTTT.

This clonotype has just a few counts. The genes are TRBV27 and TRBJ2-1; 10 nucleotides align to TRBD2. After removal of 4 bases from V and 8 bases from J, the junction contained 8 bases not matched to a gene. The germline V gene has CDR1 MNHEY and CDR2 SMNVEV (reference sequence). This CDR3 is 15 amino acids long. The CDR3: CASSSRAGGRDEQFF. CDR3 bases: TGTGCCAGCAGTTCCAGAGCGGGGGGGCGGGATGAGCAGTTCTTC.

The J gene is TRBJ1-4, the V gene TRBV5-1; D is undetermined. Germline V lookup: CDR1 SGHRS, CDR2 YFSETQ. The CDR3 covers 15 residues. V shed 2 bases and J shed 2 bases, with 10 bases lying between them. The CDR3 DNA reads TGCGCCAGCAGCTTAAACACGGCCACTAATGAAAAACTGTTTTTT. As protein: CASSLNTATNEKLFF.

The table lists this clonotype with many counts. The V call is TRBV5-1, the J call TRBJ2-1; 9 bases are a match to TRBD1. CDR1 is SGHRS, CDR2 YFSETQ, per germline. J was trimmed by 9 bases and V by 7 bases; bases with no gene match: 8. This CDR3 has 13 amino acids. This CDR3 is CASGYRGQGEQFF. CDR3 in DNA: TGCGCCAGCGGATACAGGGGGCAGGGTGAGCAGTTCTTC.

This clonotype was seen repeatedly, ten times or more. The CDR3 is CASSLGRTPVGWYYNEQFF. The CDR3 nucleotides read TGTGCCAGCAGCTTGGGTCGGACCCCGGTTGGTTGGTACTACAATGAGCAGTTCTTC. This rearrangement joins TRBV7-2 to TRBJ2-1; D call uncertain. This CDR3 is 19 amino acids long. In germline, CDR1 is SGHTA, CDR2 FQGNSA. Trimming took off 3 bases at V and 3 bases at J, with 24 bases between the two ends.